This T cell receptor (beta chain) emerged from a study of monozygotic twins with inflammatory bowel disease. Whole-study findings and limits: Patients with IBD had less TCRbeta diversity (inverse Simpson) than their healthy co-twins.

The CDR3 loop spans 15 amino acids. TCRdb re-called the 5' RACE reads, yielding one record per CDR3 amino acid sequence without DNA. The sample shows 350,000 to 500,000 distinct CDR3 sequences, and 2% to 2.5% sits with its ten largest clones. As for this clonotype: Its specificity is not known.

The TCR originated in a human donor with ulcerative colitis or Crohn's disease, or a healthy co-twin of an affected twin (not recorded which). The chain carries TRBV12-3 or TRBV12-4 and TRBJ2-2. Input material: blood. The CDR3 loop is CASSPSGSITGELFF.